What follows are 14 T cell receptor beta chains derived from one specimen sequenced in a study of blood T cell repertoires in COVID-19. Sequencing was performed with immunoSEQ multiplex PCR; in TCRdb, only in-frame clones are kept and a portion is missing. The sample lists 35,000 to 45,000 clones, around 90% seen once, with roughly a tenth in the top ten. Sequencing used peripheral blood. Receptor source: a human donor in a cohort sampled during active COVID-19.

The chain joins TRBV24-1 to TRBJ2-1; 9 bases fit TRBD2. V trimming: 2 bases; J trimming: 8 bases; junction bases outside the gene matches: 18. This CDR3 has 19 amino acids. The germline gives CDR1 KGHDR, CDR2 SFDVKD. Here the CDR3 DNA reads TGTGCCACCAGTGATTGGACTAGCGCCCTACCGGGGAAGTTGGATGAGCAGTTCTTC. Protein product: CATSDWTSALPGKLDEQFF.

CDR3 amino acids: CASSTLASTDTQYF. The CDR3 bases are TGTGCCAGTAGTACTCTAGCAAGCACAGATACGCAGTATTTT. V is TRBV19 and J is TRBJ2-3; D is possibly TRBD2 (5 bases). V was clipped by 4 bases and J by 0 bases, with 8 bases between them. In germline, CDR1 is LNHDA, CDR2 SQIVND (reference sequence). CDR3 length: 14 residues.

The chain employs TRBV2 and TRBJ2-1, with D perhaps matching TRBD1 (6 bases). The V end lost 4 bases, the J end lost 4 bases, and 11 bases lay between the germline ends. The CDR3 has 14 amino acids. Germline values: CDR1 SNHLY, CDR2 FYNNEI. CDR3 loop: CASSGGTKYNEQFF. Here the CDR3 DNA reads TGTGCCAGCAGTGGGGGGACAAAATACAATGAGCAGTTCTTC.

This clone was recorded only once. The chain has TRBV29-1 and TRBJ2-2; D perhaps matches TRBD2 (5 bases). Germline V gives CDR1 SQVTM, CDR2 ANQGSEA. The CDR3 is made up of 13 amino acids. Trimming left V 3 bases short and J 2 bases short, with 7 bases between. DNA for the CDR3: TGCAGCGTTGACGCGGGTAACACCGGGGAGCTGTTTTTT. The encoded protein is CSVDAGNTGELFF.

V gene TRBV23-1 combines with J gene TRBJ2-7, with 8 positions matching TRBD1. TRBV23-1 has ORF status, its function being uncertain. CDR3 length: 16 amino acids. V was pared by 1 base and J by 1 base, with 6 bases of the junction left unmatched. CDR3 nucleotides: TGCGCCAGCAGTCAATGGGCCCGGACAGGGTCCTACGAGCAGTACTTC. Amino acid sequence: CASSQWARTGSYEQYF.

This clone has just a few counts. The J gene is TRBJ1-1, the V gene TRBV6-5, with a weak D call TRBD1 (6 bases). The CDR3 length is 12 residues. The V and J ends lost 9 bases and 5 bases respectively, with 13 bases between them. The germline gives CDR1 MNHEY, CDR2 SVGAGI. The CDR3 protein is CASTGPGTEAFF. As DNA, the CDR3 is TGTGCCAGTACAGGGCCGGGTACTGAAGCTTTCTTT.

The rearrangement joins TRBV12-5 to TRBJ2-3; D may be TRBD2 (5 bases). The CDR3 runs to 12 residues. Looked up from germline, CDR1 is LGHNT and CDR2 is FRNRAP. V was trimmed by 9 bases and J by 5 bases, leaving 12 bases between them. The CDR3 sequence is CASATGLDTQYF. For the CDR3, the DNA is TGTGCTAGCGCAACGGGGTTAGATACGCAGTATTTT.

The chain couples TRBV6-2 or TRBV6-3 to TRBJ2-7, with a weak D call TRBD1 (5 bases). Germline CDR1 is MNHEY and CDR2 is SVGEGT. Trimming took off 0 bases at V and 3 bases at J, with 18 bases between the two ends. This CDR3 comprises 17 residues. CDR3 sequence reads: CASSYSIIRGSDYEQYF. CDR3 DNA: TGTGCCAGCAGTTACTCGATAATAAGGGGCAGCGACTACGAGCAGTACTTC.

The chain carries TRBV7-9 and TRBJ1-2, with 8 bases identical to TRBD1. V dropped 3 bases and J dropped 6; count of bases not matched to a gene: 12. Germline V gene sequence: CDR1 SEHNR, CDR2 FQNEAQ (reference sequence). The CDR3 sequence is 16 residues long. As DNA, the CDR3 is TGTGCCAGCAGCTTGACGGGTGGACAGGGTGGGAATGGCTACACCTTC. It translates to CASSLTGGQGGNGYTF.

The CDR3 here is CASSPGRGDFF. The DNA of the CDR3 is TGTGCCAGCTCACCAGGGAGGGGGGATTTCTTT. The gene calls are TRBV18 and TRBJ1-1; TRBD1 might be the D (6 bases). The V gene lost 2 bases and the J gene lost 13 bases, with 11 bases spanning the gap. Germline CDR1 is KGHSH and CDR2 is LQKENI. The CDR3 is made up of 11 amino acids.

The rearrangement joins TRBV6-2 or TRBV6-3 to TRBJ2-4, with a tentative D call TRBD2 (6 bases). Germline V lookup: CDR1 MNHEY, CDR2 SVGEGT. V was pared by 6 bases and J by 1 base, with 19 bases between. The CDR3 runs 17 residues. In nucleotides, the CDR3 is TGTGCCAGCAGCCCTCAGACTAGAACGGTGGCCAAAAACATTCAGTACTTC. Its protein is CASSPQTRTVAKNIQYF.

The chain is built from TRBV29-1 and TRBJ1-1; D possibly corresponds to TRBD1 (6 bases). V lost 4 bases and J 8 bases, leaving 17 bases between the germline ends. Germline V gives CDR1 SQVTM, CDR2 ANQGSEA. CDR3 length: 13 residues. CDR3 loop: CSVVTGWTPEAFF. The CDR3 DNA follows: TGCAGCGTTGTAACAGGGTGGACCCCCGAAGCTTTCTTT.

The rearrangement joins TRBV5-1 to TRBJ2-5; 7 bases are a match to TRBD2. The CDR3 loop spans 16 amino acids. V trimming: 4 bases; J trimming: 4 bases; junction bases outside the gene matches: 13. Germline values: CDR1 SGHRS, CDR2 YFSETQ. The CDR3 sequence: CASSPRGTINGETQYF. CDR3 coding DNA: TGCGCCAGCAGCCCGCGAGGGACTATCAACGGAGAGACCCAGTACTTC.

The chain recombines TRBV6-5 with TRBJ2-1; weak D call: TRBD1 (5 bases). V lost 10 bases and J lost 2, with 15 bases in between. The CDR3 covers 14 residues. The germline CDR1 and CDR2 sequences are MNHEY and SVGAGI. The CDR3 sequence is CATAPGQTYNEQFF. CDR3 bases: TGTGCCACCGCCCCAGGGCAGACCTACAATGAGCAGTTCTTC.